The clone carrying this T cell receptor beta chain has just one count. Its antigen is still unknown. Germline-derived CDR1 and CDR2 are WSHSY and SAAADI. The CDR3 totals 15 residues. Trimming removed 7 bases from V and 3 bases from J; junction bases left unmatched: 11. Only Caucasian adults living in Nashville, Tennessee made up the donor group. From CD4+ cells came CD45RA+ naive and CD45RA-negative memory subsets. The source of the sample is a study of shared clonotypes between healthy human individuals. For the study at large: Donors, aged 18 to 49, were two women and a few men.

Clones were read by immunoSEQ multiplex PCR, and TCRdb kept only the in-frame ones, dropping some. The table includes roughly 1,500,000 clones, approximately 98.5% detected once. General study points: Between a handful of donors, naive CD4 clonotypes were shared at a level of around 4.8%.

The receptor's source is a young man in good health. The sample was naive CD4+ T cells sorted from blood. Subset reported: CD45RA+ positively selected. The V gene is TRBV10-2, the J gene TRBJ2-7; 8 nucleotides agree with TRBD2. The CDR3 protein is CASTGGAGVNYEQYF. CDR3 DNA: TGCGCCAGCACGGGAGGAGCGGGAGTGAACTACGAGCAGTACTTC.